Given below is one TCR beta chain in context. It was with a sample-barcoded 5' primer and a J-beta primer mix that a second PCR of about 6 to 11 cycles was run. TCRdb re-analysed the 5' RACE reads in MiXCR, keeping a single row per CDR3 protein. The table lists around 800,000 distinct CDR3 sequences, around 45% of them singletons. This sample was taken from a study of blood T cells in healthy people across ages. The sequencing sample was made of blood. The TCR was taken from a man aged 55 to 70 in good health.

CDR3: CATSMAGAGELFF. CDR3 DNA sequence: TGTGCCACCAGCATGGCGGGGGCCGGGGAGCTGTTTTTT. The rearrangement links TRBV15 to TRBJ2-2; 7 bases fit TRBD2. With V trimmed by 4 bases and J by 6 bases, 2 bases remained unmatched. In germline, CDR1 is LNHNV, CDR2 YYDKDF (reference sequence). The CDR3 is 13 amino acids.